The rows below give T cell receptor beta chains drawn from one sample of a study of T cells after yellow fever vaccination. TCRdb reanalysed the 5' RACE reads using MiXCR and keeps one entry per CDR3 protein. Seen here are some 600,000 distinct CDR3 sequences, roughly a sixth observed once, and the top ten hold 17%. The starting material was PBMCs, obtained about 5 days after the first yellow fever vaccination. The receptors stem from a man aged 18 to 30 who received the YFV17D yellow fever vaccine. CDR3s include the opening cysteine and the closing phenylalanine or tryptophan. The order of the fields is D gene, clone size, V gene, J gene, CDR3 DNA, CDR3 protein. The D gene is left open where the match is weak. Only some rows state a clone size, as once, few, many or a class for expanded clones.

D gene: TRBD1
clone size: few
V gene: TRBV29-1
J gene: TRBJ1-2
CDR3 DNA: TGCAGCGTCTCTACGAGGGGACAGGGTGCCGGCTACACCTTC
CDR3 protein: CSVSTRGQGAGYTF

D gene: .
clone size: .
V gene: TRBV12-3/TRBV12-4
J gene: TRBJ1-2
CDR3 DNA: TGTGCCAGCAGACTTAGGGGAGTAAACTATGGCTACACCTTC
CDR3 protein: CASRLRGVNYGYTF

D gene: .
clone size: few
V gene: TRBV6-1
J gene: TRBJ1-5
CDR3 DNA: TGTGCCAGCAAAAAGGGTTTTGGGCAGCCCCAGCATTTT
CDR3 protein: CASKKGFGQPQHF

D gene: .
clone size: .
V gene: TRBV28
J gene: TRBJ2-6
CDR3 DNA: TGTGCCAGCAGCCCCCCTTGGGCGGGGGCCAACGTCCTGACTTTC
CDR3 protein: CASSPPWAGANVLTF

D gene: .
clone size: few
V gene: TRBV6-2/TRBV6-3
J gene: TRBJ1-1
CDR3 DNA: TGTGCCAGCAGTTGGTCCGGTGGGTACACTGAAGCTTTCTTT
CDR3 protein: CASSWSGGYTEAFF

D gene: TRBD1
clone size: many
V gene: TRBV7-2
J gene: TRBJ2-2
CDR3 DNA: TGTGCCAGCGCCAAGGGGGCCGGCACCGGGGAGCTGTTTTTT
CDR3 protein: CASAKGAGTGELFF

D gene: TRBD2
clone size: many
V gene: TRBV6-2/TRBV6-3
J gene: TRBJ2-1
CDR3 DNA: TGTGCCAGCAGTTCCTTCCTTAGGAGCGGGGGGGCCCGGTTCTTC
CDR3 protein: CASSSFLRSGGARFF

D gene: .
clone size: .
V gene: TRBV7-2
J gene: TRBJ2-5
CDR3 DNA: TGTGCCAGCAGCAAACGCGGGTACCAAGAGACCCAGTACTTC
CDR3 protein: CASSKRGYQETQYF

D gene: .
clone size: few
V gene: TRBV4-1
J gene: TRBJ1-4
CDR3 DNA: TGCGCCAGCAGCCAAGCAACTTCCCCTAATGAAAAACTGTTTTTT
CDR3 protein: CASSQATSPNEKLFF

D gene: .
clone size: .
V gene: TRBV5-4
J gene: TRBJ2-2
CDR3 DNA: TGTGCCAGCAAAAACAGGGCGGGCGCGAACACCGGGGAGCTGTTTTTT
CDR3 protein: CASKNRAGANTGELFF

D gene: TRBD1
clone size: few
V gene: TRBV5-6
J gene: TRBJ1-3
CDR3 DNA: TGTGCCAGCAGCCCGCTGCGGACAGGGGCTGGAAACACCATATATTTT
CDR3 protein: CASSPLRTGAGNTIYF

D gene: .
clone size: .
V gene: TRBV20-1
J gene: TRBJ2-1
CDR3 DNA: TGCAGTGCTAGAGTACAGGGCCACTCGTACAATGAGCAGTTCTTC
CDR3 protein: CSARVQGHSYNEQFF

D gene: .
clone size: .
V gene: TRBV29-1
J gene: TRBJ2-2
CDR3 DNA: TGCAGCGTTGGGACAGTCTACACCGGGGAGCTGTTTTTT
CDR3 protein: CSVGTVYTGELFF

D gene: TRBD1
clone size: few
V gene: TRBV5-1
J gene: TRBJ2-6
CDR3 DNA: TGCGCCAGCAGCGACGCGACAGGGGCTGGGGCCAACGTCCTGACTTTC
CDR3 protein: CASSDATGAGANVLTF

D gene: .
clone size: many
V gene: TRBV5-5
J gene: TRBJ2-1
CDR3 DNA: TGTGCCAGCAGCCCCTACTACCTTTCCTACAATGAGCAGTTCTTC
CDR3 protein: CASSPYYLSYNEQFF

D gene: TRBD2
clone size: .
V gene: TRBV10-3
J gene: TRBJ2-3
CDR3 DNA: TGTGCCATCTCGGGAGGGGAGAATACGCAGTATTTT
CDR3 protein: CAISGGENTQYF

D gene: TRBD1
clone size: .
V gene: TRBV5-5
J gene: TRBJ1-5
CDR3 DNA: TGTGCCAGCAGCAAACTCGGACAGGGAGGCCAGCCCCAGCATTTT
CDR3 protein: CASSKLGQGGQPQHF

D gene: .
clone size: many
V gene: TRBV4-1
J gene: TRBJ2-3
CDR3 DNA: TGCGCCAGCAGCCAAGATAGGAATACGCAGTATTTT
CDR3 protein: CASSQDRNTQYF

D gene: .
clone size: few
V gene: TRBV7-2
J gene: TRBJ2-7
CDR3 DNA: TGTGCCAGCAGAAAGCAGGGGTCATCCTACGAGCAGTACTTC
CDR3 protein: CASRKQGSSYEQYF

D gene: .
clone size: once
V gene: TRBV28
J gene: TRBJ2-5
CDR3 DNA: TGTGCCAGCAGTTTATCCGGCTCCCTGGCCCAGTACTTC
CDR3 protein: CASSLSGSLAQYF

D gene: .
clone size: .
V gene: TRBV12-3/TRBV12-4
J gene: TRBJ1-2
CDR3 DNA: TGTGCCAGCAGAGCTCAGCCTCTCTATGGCTACACCTTC
CDR3 protein: CASRAQPLYGYTF

D gene: TRBD2
clone size: .
V gene: TRBV20-1
J gene: TRBJ2-7
CDR3 DNA: TGCAGTGCTAGAGATCGGTTGCGGGGGGCCCTCTACGAGCAGTACTTC
CDR3 protein: CSARDRLRGALYEQYF

D gene: .
clone size: .
V gene: TRBV25-1
J gene: TRBJ1-3
CDR3 DNA: TGTGCCAGCACGGGCGGGGATATTGTCGGAAACACCATATATTTT
CDR3 protein: CASTGGDIVGNTIYF

D gene: .
clone size: few
V gene: TRBV2
J gene: TRBJ2-2
CDR3 DNA: TGTGCCAGCAGTGTGGGGCGGACTGAGACCGGGGAGCTGTTTTTT
CDR3 protein: CASSVGRTETGELFF

D gene: .
clone size: few
V gene: TRBV18
J gene: TRBJ2-3
CDR3 DNA: TGTGCCAGCTCACCGCAGATACACACAGATACGCAGTATTTT
CDR3 protein: CASSPQIHTDTQYF

D gene: .
clone size: few
V gene: TRBV4-1
J gene: TRBJ1-6
CDR3 DNA: TGCGCCAGCAGCCAGCCGACAGAATCAAATTCACCCCTCCACTTT
CDR3 protein: CASSQPTESNSPLHF

D gene: .
clone size: .
V gene: TRBV3-1
J gene: TRBJ1-1
CDR3 DNA: TGTGCCAGCAGCCAAGAAGGGTACCGTTGGGGGGGCACTGAAGCTTTCTTT
CDR3 protein: CASSQEGYRWGGTEAFF

D gene: .
clone size: .
V gene: TRBV5-1
J gene: TRBJ1-4
CDR3 DNA: TGCGCCAGCAGCTCCGACAACTCTAATGAAAAACTGTTTTTT
CDR3 protein: CASSSDNSNEKLFF